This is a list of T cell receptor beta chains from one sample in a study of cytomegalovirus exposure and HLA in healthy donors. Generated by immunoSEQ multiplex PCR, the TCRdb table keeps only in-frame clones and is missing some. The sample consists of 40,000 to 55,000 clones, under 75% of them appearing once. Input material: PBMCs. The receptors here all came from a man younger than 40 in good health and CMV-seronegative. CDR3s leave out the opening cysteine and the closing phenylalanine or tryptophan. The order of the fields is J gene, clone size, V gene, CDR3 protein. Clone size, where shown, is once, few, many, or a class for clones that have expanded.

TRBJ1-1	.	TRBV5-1	ASSGIPGQGETF
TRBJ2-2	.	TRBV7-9	ASSSGQPTGELF
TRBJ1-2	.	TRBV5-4	ASSLTTTGKGGYT
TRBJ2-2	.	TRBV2	ASKPRYLSGTNTGELF
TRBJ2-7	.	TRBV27	ASSWGLAGASEQY
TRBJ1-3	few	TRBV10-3	AISESGRGNGNTIY
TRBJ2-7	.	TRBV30	AWSGGAPRSYEQY
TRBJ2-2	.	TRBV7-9	ASSLLRRGNTGELF
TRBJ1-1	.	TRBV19	ASNWAHTEAF
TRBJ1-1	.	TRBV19	ASGQGLNTEAF
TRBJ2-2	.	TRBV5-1	ASSLGDRGRGTGELF
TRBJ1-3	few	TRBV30	AWRPPGGRLGNTIY
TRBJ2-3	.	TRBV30	AWSVVATDTQY
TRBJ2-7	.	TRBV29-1	SVGEGREGEQY
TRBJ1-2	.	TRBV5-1	ASSLEPDTTYGYT
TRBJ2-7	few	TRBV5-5	ASSLALYEQY
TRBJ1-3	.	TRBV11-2	ASSQQGQAGNTIY
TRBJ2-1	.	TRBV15	ATSRVRGLWEQF
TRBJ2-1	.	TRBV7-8	ASSFRLNEQF
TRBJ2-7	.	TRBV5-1	ASSPGGGSYYEQY
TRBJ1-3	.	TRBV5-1	ASSLLTGSGNTIY
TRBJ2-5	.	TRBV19	ASSIIREETQY
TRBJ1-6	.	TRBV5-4	ASSSGATGYNSPLH
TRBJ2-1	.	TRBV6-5	ASRLAGADEQF
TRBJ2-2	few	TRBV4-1	ASSPSRGVNTGELF
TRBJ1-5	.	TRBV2	ASSDSQGNQPQH
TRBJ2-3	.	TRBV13	ASSPPREVVQY
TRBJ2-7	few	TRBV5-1	ASSSGGHNNYEQY
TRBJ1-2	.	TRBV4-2	ASSQVWRGRGINQLFDGYT
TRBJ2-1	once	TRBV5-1	ASLDGTGDYNEQF
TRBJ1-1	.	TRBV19	ASSIVQGEAF
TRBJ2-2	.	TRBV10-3	AISDQGGNTGELF